Below, 23 T cell receptor beta chains from the same sample are listed, as sequenced in a study of cytomegalovirus exposure and HLA in healthy donors. This PCR relied on a set of 60 Vbeta primers and 13 Jbeta primers. TCRdb keeps only in-frame clones here, not all; method: immunoSEQ multiplex PCR. Here the sample table reports more than 50,000 clones. Sequencing was carried out using PBMCs. The receptors were gathered from a man between 18 and 35 years old in good health and CMV-seropositive.

The gene calls are TRBV5-1 and TRBJ2-7; TRBD1 agrees at 8 bases. The CDR3 is made up of 12 amino acids. Germline loops: CDR1 SGHRS, CDR2 YFSETQ. J lost 5 bases, V lost 7 bases, and 5 bases had no gene match. The CDR3 loop reads CASRQGLNEQYF. The CDR3 nucleotides read TGCGCCAGCCGACAGGGGCTCAACGAGCAGTACTTC.

CDR3 region: CASSLEGPSYEQYF. The CDR3 DNA is TGCGCCAGCAGCTTGGAGGGGCCCTCCTACGAGCAGTACTTC. This chain connects TRBV5-1 to TRBJ2-7; D perhaps matches TRBD1 (5 bases). The V end was cut by 0 bases, the J end by 0 bases, with 7 bases between. Looked up from germline, CDR1 is SGHRS and CDR2 is YFSETQ. This CDR3 is built from 14 residues.

The CDR3 reads CASSEWTPARPDTQYF. The CDR3 region has the DNA TGTGCCAGCAGTGAATGGACTCCCGCACGTCCAGATACGCAGTATTTT. The J gene is TRBJ2-3, the V gene TRBV6-1, with D possibly being TRBD2 (5 bases). V shed 2 bases and J shed 4 bases, with 16 bases lying between them. Germline CDR1 reads MNHNS; CDR2 reads SASEGT. The CDR3 has 16 residues.

The chain employs TRBV2 and TRBJ1-5; TRBD1 agrees at 9 bases. The V and J ends lost 7 bases and 2 bases, in that order; junction bases with no gene match: 3. Germline lookup yields CDR1 SNHLY and CDR2 FYNNEI. This CDR3 comprises 14 residues. This CDR3 reads CASTRDRGNQPQHF. The CDR3 coding sequence is TGTGCCAGCACACGGGACAGGGGCAATCAGCCCCAGCATTTT.

The chain is built from TRBV10-3 and TRBJ2-2; 7 positions agree with TRBD1. V shed 10 bases and J 4 bases; nucleotides not matched to a gene: 9. Per the germline V gene, CDR1 is ENHRY and CDR2 is SYGVKD. This CDR3 has 14 residues. This chain's CDR3 is CATSRDRITGELFF. CDR3 DNA sequence: TGTGCCACAAGTCGGGACAGAATCACCGGGGAGCTGTTTTTT.

The V gene is TRBV13, the J gene TRBJ1-1, with 8 nucleotides matching TRBD1. Losses at the gene ends were 5 bases for V and 3 bases for J; bases not matched to a gene: 8. The CDR3 loop spans 15 amino acids. CDR1 is PRHDT, CDR2 FYEKMQ, per germline (reference sequence). The CDR3 DNA reads as TGTGCCAGCAGCATAAGACAGGGGATAGACACTGAAGCTTTCTTT. Translating gives CASSIRQGIDTEAFF.

The chain links TRBV6-6 to TRBJ2-5; TRBD1 agrees at 7 bases. Near its end, the DNA agrees better with TRBJ2-7, so the J call may be wrong. The CDR3 spans 15 residues. CDR1 MNHNY and CDR2 SVGAGI come from the germline V gene (reference sequence). Here the CDR3 DNA reads TGTGCCAGCAGTTTACGAGACAGGGTACACAACGAGCAGTACTTC. Protein product: CASSLRDRVHNEQYF.

This sequence joins TRBV6-5 and TRBJ1-4; 11 nucleotides match TRBD1. The V gene end was trimmed by 8 bases and the J gene end by 8 bases; junction bases not matched to a gene: 10. CDR3 size: 15 residues. From germline, CDR1 is MNHEY and CDR2 SVGAGI. The CDR3 DNA is TGTGCCAGCGGTCAACCGGGACAGGGGGGCGAAAAACTGTTTTTT. Protein sequence: CASGQPGQGGEKLFF.

The chain joins TRBV7-3 to TRBJ1-2; D is possibly TRBD1 (6 bases). There are 14 residues in the CDR3. With 6 bases removed from V and 3 bases from J, the gap between germline ends came to 14 bases. Germline V gene sequence: CDR1 SGHTA, CDR2 FQGTGA. The CDR3: CASSSQGSDYGYTF. The CDR3 bases are TGTGCCAGCAGTTCACAGGGCAGTGACTATGGCTACACCTTC.

The V and J genes are TRBV5-1 and TRBJ2-5; 7 nucleotides match TRBD1. Per germline, CDR1 SGHRS and CDR2 YFSETQ. V gave up 2 bases and J gave up 11 bases; unmatched junction bases: 6. This CDR3 region has 12 residues. The CDR3 region is CASSFTGTEQYF. In DNA, the CDR3 is TGCGCCAGCAGCTTTACAGGGACAGAGCAGTACTTC.

V and J are TRBV19 and TRBJ1-2; perhaps TRBD1 as D (6 bases). Germline values: CDR1 LNHDA, CDR2 SQIVND (reference sequence). The CDR3 is 13 amino acids. Trimming took 3 bases from V and 6 from J, leaving 11 bases between them. The CDR3 nucleotides are TGTGCCAGTAGTATCACGGACAGCCATGGCTACACCTTC. It specifies CASSITDSHGYTF.

The J gene is TRBJ1-2, the V gene TRBV30; D is uncertain. V was pared by 0 bases and J by 3 bases, with 14 bases between. This CDR3 has 15 residues. Per the germline V gene, CDR1 is GTSNPN and CDR2 is SVGIG (reference sequence). CDR3 sequence reads: CAWSVAPRRDYGYTF. For the CDR3, the DNA is TGTGCCTGGAGTGTTGCCCCCCGGAGGGACTATGGCTACACCTTC. Full variable domain (rest looked up from reference TRBV30 and TRBJ1-2): SQTIHQWPATLVQPVGSPLSLECTVEGTSNPNLYWYRQAAGRGLQLLFYSVGIGQISSEVPQNLSASRPQDRQFILSSKKLLLSDSGFYLCAWSVAPRRDYGYTFGSGTRLTVV.

This chain joins TRBV28 and TRBJ2-4, with 8 bases aligning to TRBD1. The germline V gene has CDR1 MDHEN and CDR2 SYDVKM. CDR3 length: 20 residues. Trimming cost V 3 bases and J 0 bases; bases outside gene matches: 16. CDR3 sequence reads: CASSFGSGTGVTLAKNIQYF. Here the CDR3 DNA reads TGTGCCAGCAGTTTCGGATCCGGGACAGGAGTCACTTTAGCCAAAAACATTCAGTACTTC.

The J gene is TRBJ2-1, the V gene TRBV7-3; TRBD2 agrees at 11 bases. This CDR3 has 16 amino acids. Germline V gene lookup returns CDR1 SGHTA and CDR2 FQGTGA. Trimming at V came to 3 bases and at J to 4 bases, leaving 5 bases not matched to a gene. The CDR3 coding sequence is TGTGCCAGCAGCTTGGGGCTAGCGGGGGGTTACAATGAGCAGTTCTTC. It yields the protein CASSLGLAGGYNEQFF. The variable domain in full, completed from reference TRBV7-3 and TRBJ2-1, reads GAGVSQTPSNKVTEKGKYVELRCDPISGHTALYWYRQSLGQGPEFLIYFQGTGAADDSGLPNDRFFAVRPEGSVSTLKIQRTERGDSAVYLCASSLGLAGGYNEQFFGPGTRLTVL.

The chain employs TRBV4-1 and TRBJ2-4, with a possible D match to TRBD2 (5 bases). Between the trimmed V and J ends, which lost 0 bases and 3 bases, there was a span of 9 bases. The CDR3 contains 15 residues. Germline V gene sequence: CDR1 MGHRA, CDR2 YSYEKL. The CDR3 sequence: CASSQDGMIKNIQYF. CDR3 DNA: TGCGCCAGCAGCCAAGACGGGATGATCAAAAACATTCAGTACTTC.

The chain couples TRBV2 to TRBJ1-4, with 11 bases lining up with TRBD1. V gave up 7 bases and J gave up 8 bases; unmatched junction bases: 9. This CDR3 spans 15 amino acids. CDR1 SNHLY and CDR2 FYNNEI come from the germline V gene. The CDR3 region has the DNA TGTGCCAGCAAAGGGGACAGGGGGAGGGGAGAAAAACTGTTTTTT. The encoded protein is CASKGDRGRGEKLFF.

This chain joins TRBV7-2 and TRBJ2-1; TRBD2 matches at 7 bases. The CDR3 extends over 12 amino acids. Per the germline V gene, CDR1 is SGHTA and CDR2 is FQGNSA. Trimming took 11 bases from V and 9 from J; bases not matched to a gene: 10. The CDR3 DNA follows: TGTGCCCGGGGGAGGGCCGTCGGTGAGCAGTTCTTC. Translating it yields CARGRAVGEQFF.

The V call is TRBV19, the J call TRBJ2-6, with D unclear. Between the trimmed V and J ends, which lost 5 bases and 1 base, there was a span of 12 bases. CDR3 size: 16 residues. Germline assignment: CDR1 LNHDA and CDR2 SQIVND (reference sequence). The CDR3 spells CASSALDFSGANVLTF. The CDR3 DNA is TGTGCCAGTAGTGCCTTAGACTTTTCTGGGGCCAACGTCCTGACTTTC.

This chain joins TRBV5-1 and TRBJ1-1, with D hard to call. Trimming cost V 4 bases and J 3 bases, with 19 bases left between them. The CDR3 totals 16 residues. Germline V gene sequence: CDR1 SGHRS, CDR2 YFSETQ. CDR3 residues: CASSLGYMGRDTEAFF. The CDR3 region has the DNA TGCGCCAGCAGCCTGGGATATATGGGGAGGGACACTGAAGCTTTCTTT.

V gene TRBV7-2 combines with J gene TRBJ1-5, with D perhaps matching TRBD1 (6 bases). CDR1 and CDR2 from the germline V gene are SGHTA and FQGNSA. The V end lost 2 bases, the J end lost 6 bases, and 17 bases lay between the germline ends. This CDR3 has 16 amino acids. CDR3: CASSLFNQGGGQPQHF. In DNA form, the CDR3 reads TGTGCCAGCAGCTTATTTAATCAGGGAGGGGGTCAGCCCCAGCATTTT.

The chain is built from TRBV25-1 and TRBJ2-2, with D possibly matching TRBD2 (6 bases). V lost 3 bases and J 3 bases, leaving 8 bases between the germline ends. This CDR3 spans 14 amino acids. Germline loops: CDR1 MGHDK, CDR2 SYGVNS. CDR3 coding DNA: TGTGCCAGCAGTGAGTCTAGCGACACCGGGGAGCTGTTTTTT. This translates into CASSESSDTGELFF.

The chain employs TRBV15 and TRBJ1-2, with TRBD1 identical over 8 bases. Germline V gene sequence: CDR1 LNHNV, CDR2 YYDKDF (reference sequence). There are 13 residues in the CDR3. Trimming took 5 bases from V and 8 from J; bases not matched to a gene: 7. CDR3 sequence: CATSARTGSGYTF. CDR3 DNA: TGTGCCACCAGCGCCCGGACAGGGAGCGGCTACACCTTC.

The chain employs TRBV29-1 and TRBJ1-1; D may be TRBD1 (5 bases). V lost 5 bases to trimming and J lost 0 bases, with 10 bases between them. Germline CDR1 is SQVTM and CDR2 is ANQGSEA. The CDR3 covers 13 residues. The CDR3 coding sequence is TGCAGCGTTTGGGGCCTGATGAACACTGAAGCTTTCTTT. It translates to CSVWGLMNTEAFF.